This entry is about one T cell receptor (beta chain). CDR1 and CDR2 from the germline V gene are SQVTM and ANQGSEA. This CDR3 is 13 amino acids long. This entry comes from a study of a mutant IDH1 vaccine in newly diagnosed glioma. As for time point: baseline, week 1 (first vaccination visit). Treatment: pre-vaccination baseline after standard-of-care therapy. The repertoire was sequenced with immunoSEQ multiplex PCR; TCRdb's copy has only in-frame clones and lacks some. Altogether 95,000 to 100,000 clones are present, 85% to 90% being singletons, with the ten largest covering 0.5% to 0.6%. The genes are TRBV29-1 and TRBJ2-1; the match to TRBD2 covers 9 bases. This sample comprised PBMCs, obtained from a glioma patient treated with radiotherapy, temozolomide or both. The sequence was obtained from a woman in her forties or fifties with glioma. DNA of the CDR3: TGCAGTGGGGGGGCTAGCGGGAACGATGAGCAGTTCTTC. This gives the protein CSGGASGNDEQFF.